Reported below is one T cell receptor beta chain. Antigen specificity is unknown. This sample was taken from a study of early T cells in non-severe SARS-CoV-2 infection. Background on the study: Sequencing used unsorted whole-blood bulk RNA, so chains lack pairing. Notes on the study in general: Matching results from VDJdb favored anti-spike CD8 responses, leaving private and CD4 specificities undetected.

Individual cDNA molecules each received unique molecular identifiers attached to them. TCRdb processed the 5' RACE reads anew with MiXCR; each CDR3 protein has one entry. Of roughly 69,000 distinct CDR3 sequences detected, less than 12% appear once; the ten largest clones hold about 14%. The V gene's germline CDR1 is MDHEN and CDR2 SYDVKM. V dropped 7 bases and J dropped 1 base, with 15 bases sitting between them. The CDR3 loop spans 15 amino acids. This receptor was identified in an adult who was a healthcare worker with PCR-confirmed SARS-CoV-2 infection or an uninfected control (not recorded which). V and J are TRBV28 and TRBJ2-3; D unresolved. The sequencing here drew on whole blood, taken at baseline. This CDR3 reads CASTGFARGTDTQYF. CDR3 in DNA: TGTGCCAGCACCGGGTTCGCTCGGGGCACAGATACGCAGTATTTT.